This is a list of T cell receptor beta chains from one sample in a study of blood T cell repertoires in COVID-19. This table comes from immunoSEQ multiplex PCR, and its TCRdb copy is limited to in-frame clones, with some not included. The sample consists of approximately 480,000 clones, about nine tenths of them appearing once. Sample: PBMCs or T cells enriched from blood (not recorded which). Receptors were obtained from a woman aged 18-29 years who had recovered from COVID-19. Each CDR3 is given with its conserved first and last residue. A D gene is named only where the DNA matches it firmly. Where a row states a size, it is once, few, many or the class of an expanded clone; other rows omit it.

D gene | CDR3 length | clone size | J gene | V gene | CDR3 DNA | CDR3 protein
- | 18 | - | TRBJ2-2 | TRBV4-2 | TGTGCCAGCAGCCAAGATGGGGGGTCCCCCGCCTGGACCGGGGAGCTGTTTTTT | CASSQDGGSPAWTGELFF
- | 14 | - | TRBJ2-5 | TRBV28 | TGTGCCAGCAGTCCGCAGATGTTACAAGAGACCCAGTACTTC | CASSPQMLQETQYF
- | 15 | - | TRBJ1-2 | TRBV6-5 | - | CASSSSVVRGYGYTF
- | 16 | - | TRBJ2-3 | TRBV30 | TGTGCCTGGACTCAACAGGGAGCTCCCCGCACAGATACGCAGTATTTT | CAWTQQGAPRTDTQYF
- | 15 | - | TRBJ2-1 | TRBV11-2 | TGTGCCAGCAGCTTATTATCGGGGGAGCATTATGAGCAGTTCTTC | CASSLLSGEHYEQFF
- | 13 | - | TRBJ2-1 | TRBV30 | TGTGCCTGGAGTAAGGGGGGGGTGCATGAGCAGTTCTTC | CAWSKGGVHEQFF
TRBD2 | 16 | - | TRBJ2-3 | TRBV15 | TGTGCCACCAGCAGGATTAGCGGGGGGGCGACAGATACGCAGTATTTT | CATSRISGGATDTQYF
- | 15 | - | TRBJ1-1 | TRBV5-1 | TGCGCCAGCAGCAAGGGCCAGGGTGTGGGGCCTGAAGCTTTCTTT | CASSKGQGVGPEAFF
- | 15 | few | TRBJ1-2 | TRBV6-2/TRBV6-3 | TGTGCCAGCAGTCCCACGGAGGGCGCGGGCTATGGCTACACCTTC | CASSPTEGAGYGYTF
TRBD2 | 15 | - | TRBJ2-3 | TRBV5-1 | TGCGCCAGCAGCTTGGGGACTAGCGGGGAGGATACGCAGTATTTT | CASSLGTSGEDTQYF
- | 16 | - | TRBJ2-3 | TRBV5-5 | TGTGCCAGCAGCCCCCCCCCACTCCCCGGCACAGATACGCAGTATTTT | CASSPPPLPGTDTQYF
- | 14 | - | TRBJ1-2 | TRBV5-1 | TGCGCCAGCAGCTCGACAGCAGCTAACTATGGCTACACCTTC | CASSSTAANYGYTF
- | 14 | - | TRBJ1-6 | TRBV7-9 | TGTGCCAGCAGCTCTGGCCTCCTTAATTCACCCCTCCACTTT | CASSSGLLNSPLHF
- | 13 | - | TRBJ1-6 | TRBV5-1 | TGCGCCAGCAGCTTGGATGGGGGCCCAACCCTCCACTTT | CASSLDGGPTLHF
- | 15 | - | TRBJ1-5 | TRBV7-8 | TGTGCCAGCAGCTTAAATGAGTTTAGCAATCAGCCCCAGCATTTT | CASSLNEFSNQPQHF
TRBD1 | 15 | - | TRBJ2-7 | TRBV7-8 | TGTGCCAGCAGCAAGACACAGGGGGCGAGGGACGAGCAGTACTTC | CASSKTQGARDEQYF
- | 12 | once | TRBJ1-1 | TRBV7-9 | TGTGCCAGCAGCTCTCCGGGACTTAGGGCTTTCTTT | CASSSPGLRAFF
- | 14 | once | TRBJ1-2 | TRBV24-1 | TGTGCCACCAGCCCCCAGGGGCGCGACTATGGCTACACCTTC | CATSPQGRDYGYTF
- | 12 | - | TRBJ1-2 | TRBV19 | TGTGCCAGTAGTATATTGATATTAACCGGGACCTTC | CASSILILTGTF
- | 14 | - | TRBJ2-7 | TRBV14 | TGTGCCAGCAGCCAAGTGGGGGGATTCGACGAGCAGTACTTC | CASSQVGGFDEQYF
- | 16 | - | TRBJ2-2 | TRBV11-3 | TGTGCCAGCAGCTTGTCCGGGACACTCACCACCGGGGAGCTGTTTTTT | CASSLSGTLTTGELFF
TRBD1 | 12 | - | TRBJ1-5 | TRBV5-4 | TGTGCCAGCAGCTCTACAGGGGGCGAGGAGCATTTT | CASSSTGGEEHF
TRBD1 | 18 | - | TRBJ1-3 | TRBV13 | TGTGCCAGCAGCTTAGGTGAAGCCGTGGGGACAGCGGGAAACACCATATATTTT | CASSLGEAVGTAGNTIYF
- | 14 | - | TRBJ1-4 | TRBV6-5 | TGTGCCAGCAGTTACTCCCGCAGGGATGAAAAACTGTTTTTT | CASSYSRRDEKLFF
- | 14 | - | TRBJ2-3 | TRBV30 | TGTGCCTGGATTAGCAAGCGGCTAATAGATACGCAGTATTTT | CAWISKRLIDTQYF
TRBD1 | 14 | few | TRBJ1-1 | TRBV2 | TGTGCCAGCAGTGCAAGTACAGGGGGCCCCCCAGCTTTCTTT | CASSASTGGPPAFF
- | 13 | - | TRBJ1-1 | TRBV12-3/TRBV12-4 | TGTGCCAGCAGCCGTCGGTGGAACACTGAAGCTTTCTTT | CASSRRWNTEAFF
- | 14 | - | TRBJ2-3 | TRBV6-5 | TGTGCCAGCAGTTACCCGGGTTTATTAGATACGCAGTATTTT | CASSYPGLLDTQYF
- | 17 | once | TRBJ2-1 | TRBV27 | TGTGCCAGCAGTTTATGGGGGGGGCGCGGAGTGGTGGATGAGCAGTTCTTC | CASSLWGGRGVVDEQFF
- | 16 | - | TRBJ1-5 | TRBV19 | TGTGCCAGTAGGCCCTCGGGGGAGGGTATGATACAGCCCCAGCATTTT | CASRPSGEGMIQPQHF
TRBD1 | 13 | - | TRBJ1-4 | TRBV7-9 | TGTGCCAGCAGCCCAGGACAGGGGCAAAAACTGTTTTTT | CASSPGQGQKLFF
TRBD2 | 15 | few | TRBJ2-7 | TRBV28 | TGTGCCAGCAGTTTTAGCGGGGACGCGACCTACGAGCAGTACTTC | CASSFSGDATYEQYF
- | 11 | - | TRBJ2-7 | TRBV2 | TGTGCCAGCAAGAGTTCCTACGAGCAGTACTTC | CASKSSYEQYF
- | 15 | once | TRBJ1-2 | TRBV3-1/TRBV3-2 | TGTGCCAGCAGCTCGGCAGGAGGGTTGGGGTATGGCTACACCTTC | CASSSAGGLGYGYTF
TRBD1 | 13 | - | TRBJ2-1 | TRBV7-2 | TGTGCCAGCAGCTTGACCCCTGGGACAGCCGCCTTCTTC | CASSLTPGTAAFF
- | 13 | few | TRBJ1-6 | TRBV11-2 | TGTGCCAGCAGCTTAGACCCTGGGGGGTTCCTCCACTTT | CASSLDPGGFLHF
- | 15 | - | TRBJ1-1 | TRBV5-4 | TGTGCCAGCAGCTTGGCGGAGACCGGGAACACTGAAGCTTTCTTT | CASSLAETGNTEAFF
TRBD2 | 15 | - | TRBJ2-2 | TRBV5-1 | TGCGCCAGCAGCTGGACTAGCAGGGACACCGGGGAGCTGTTTTTT | CASSWTSRDTGELFF
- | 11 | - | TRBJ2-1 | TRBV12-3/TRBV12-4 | TGTGCCAGCAGCCCCAGGAATGAGCAGTTCTTC | CASSPRNEQFF
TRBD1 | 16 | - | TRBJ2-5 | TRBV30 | TGTGCCTGGAGTCCCCGGGACAGAATATTCCAAGAGACCCAGTACTTC | CAWSPRDRIFQETQYF
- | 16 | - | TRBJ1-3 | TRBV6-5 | TGTGCCAGCAGTTACTCGTCCCTGAGCTCTGGAAACACCATATATTTT | CASSYSSLSSGNTIYF